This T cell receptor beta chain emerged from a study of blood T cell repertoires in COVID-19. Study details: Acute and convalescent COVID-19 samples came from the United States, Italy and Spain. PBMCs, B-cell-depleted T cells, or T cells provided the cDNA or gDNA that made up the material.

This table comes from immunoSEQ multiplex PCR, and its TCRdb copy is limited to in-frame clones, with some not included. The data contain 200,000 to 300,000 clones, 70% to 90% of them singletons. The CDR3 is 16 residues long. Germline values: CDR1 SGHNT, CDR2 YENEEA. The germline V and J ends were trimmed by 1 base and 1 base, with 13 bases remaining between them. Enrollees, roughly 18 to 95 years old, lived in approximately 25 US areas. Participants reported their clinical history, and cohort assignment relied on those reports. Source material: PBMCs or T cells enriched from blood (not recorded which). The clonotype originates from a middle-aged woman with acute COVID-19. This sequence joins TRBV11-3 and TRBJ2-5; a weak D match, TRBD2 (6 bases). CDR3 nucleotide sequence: TGTGCCAGCAGCTTAGGTCCCGGGGGAGGCCAAGAGACCCAGTACTTC. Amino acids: CASSLGPGGGQETQYF.